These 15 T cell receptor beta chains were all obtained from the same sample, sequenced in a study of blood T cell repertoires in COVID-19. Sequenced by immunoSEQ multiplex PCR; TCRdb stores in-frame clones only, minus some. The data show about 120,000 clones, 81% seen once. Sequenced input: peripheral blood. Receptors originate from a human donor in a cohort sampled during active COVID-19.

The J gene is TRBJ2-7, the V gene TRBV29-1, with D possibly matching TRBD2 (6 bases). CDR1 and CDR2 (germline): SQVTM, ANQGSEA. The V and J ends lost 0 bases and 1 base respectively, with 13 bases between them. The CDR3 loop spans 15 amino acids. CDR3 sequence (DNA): TGCAGCGTTGAAGATAGGGGACTGACGTCCTACGAGCAGTACTTC. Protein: CSVEDRGLTSYEQYF.

CDR3: CASSFAGGSYEQYF. Here the CDR3 DNA reads TGTGCCAGCAGCTTTGCAGGGGGCTCCTACGAGCAGTACTTC. The J gene is TRBJ2-7, the V gene TRBV13, with 7 bases aligning to TRBD1. This CDR3 comprises 14 residues. The ends lost 3 bases at V and 0 bases at J; junction bases unmatched: 2. Germline assignment: CDR1 PRHDT and CDR2 FYEKMQ (reference sequence). Combining the CDR3 with reference TRBV13 and TRBJ2-7 gives the whole variable domain AAGVIQSPRHLIKEKRETATLKCYPIPRHDTVYWYQQGPGQDPQFLISFYEKMQSDKGSIPDRFSAQQFSDYHSELNMSSLELGDSALYFCASSFAGGSYEQYFGPGTRLTVT.

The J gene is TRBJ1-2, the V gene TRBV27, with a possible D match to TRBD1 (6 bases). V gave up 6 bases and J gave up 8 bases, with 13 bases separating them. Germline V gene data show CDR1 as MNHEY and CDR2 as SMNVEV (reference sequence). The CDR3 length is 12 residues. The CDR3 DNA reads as TGTGCCAGCAGGAATACAGGGAAGGGCTACACCTTC. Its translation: CASRNTGKGYTF.

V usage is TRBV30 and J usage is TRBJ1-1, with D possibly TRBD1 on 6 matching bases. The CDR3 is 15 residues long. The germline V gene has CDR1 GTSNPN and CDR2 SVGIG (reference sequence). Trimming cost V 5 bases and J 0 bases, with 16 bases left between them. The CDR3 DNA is TGTGCCTGGGGTACAGGGACGAACATGAACACTGAAGCTTTCTTT. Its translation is CAWGTGTNMNTEAFF.

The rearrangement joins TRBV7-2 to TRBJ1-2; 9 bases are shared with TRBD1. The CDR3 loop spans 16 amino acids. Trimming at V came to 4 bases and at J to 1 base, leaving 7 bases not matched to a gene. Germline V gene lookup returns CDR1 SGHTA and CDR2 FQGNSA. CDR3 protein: CASSSGQGLGNYGYTF. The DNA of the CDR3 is TGTGCCAGCAGCTCGGGACAGGGTTTGGGTAACTATGGCTACACCTTC.

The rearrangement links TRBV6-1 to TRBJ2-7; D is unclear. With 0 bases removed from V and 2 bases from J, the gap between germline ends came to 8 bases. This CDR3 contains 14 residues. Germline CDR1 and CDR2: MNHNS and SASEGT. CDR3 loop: CASSEALRAYEQYF. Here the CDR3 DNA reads TGTGCCAGCAGTGAAGCGCTTCGGGCCTACGAGCAGTACTTC.

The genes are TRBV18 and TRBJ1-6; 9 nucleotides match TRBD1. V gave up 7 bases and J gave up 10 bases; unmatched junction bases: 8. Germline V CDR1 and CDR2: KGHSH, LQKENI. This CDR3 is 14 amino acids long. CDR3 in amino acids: CASFSGQGGSPLHF. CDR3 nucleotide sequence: TGTGCCAGCTTCTCGGGACAGGGAGGCTCACCCCTCCACTTT.

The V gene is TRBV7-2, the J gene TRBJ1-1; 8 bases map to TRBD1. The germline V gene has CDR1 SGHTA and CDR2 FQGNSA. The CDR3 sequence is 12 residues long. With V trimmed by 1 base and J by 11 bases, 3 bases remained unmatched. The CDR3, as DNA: TGTGCCAGCAGCTTAGGGACAGGGTTCGCTTTCTTT. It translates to CASSLGTGFAFF.

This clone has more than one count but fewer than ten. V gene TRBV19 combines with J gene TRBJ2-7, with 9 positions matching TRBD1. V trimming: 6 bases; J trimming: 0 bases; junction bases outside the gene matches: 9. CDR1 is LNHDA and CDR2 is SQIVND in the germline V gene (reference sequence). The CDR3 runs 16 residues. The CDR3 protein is CASSLAGTGSSYEQYF. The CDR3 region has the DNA TGTGCCAGTAGCTTGGCCGGGACAGGGAGCTCCTACGAGCAGTACTTC.

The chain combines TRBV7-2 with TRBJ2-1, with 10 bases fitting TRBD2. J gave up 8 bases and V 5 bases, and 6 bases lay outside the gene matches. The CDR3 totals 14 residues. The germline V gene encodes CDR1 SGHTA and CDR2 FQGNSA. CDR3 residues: CASSLGTSVDEQFF. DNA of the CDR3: TGTGCCAGCAGCCTAGGGACTAGCGTTGATGAGCAGTTCTTC.

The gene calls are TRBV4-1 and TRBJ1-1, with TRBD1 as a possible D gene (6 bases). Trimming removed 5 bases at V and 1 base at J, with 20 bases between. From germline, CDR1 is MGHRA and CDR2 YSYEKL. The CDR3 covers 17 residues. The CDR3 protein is CASSGQQGFGRNTEAFF. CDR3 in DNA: TGCGCCAGCAGCGGCCAACAGGGATTCGGACGGAACACTGAAGCTTTCTTT.

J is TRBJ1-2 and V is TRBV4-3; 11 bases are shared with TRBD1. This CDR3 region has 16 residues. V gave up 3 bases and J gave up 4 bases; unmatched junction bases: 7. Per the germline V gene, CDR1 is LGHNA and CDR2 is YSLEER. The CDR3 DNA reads TGCGCCAGCAGCCAGGGGGGGACAGGGGGTAGCTATGGCTACACCTTC. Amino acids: CASSQGGTGGSYGYTF.

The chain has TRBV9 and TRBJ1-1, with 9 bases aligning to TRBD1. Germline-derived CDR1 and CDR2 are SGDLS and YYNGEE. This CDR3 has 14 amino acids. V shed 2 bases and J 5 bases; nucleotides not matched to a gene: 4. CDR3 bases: TGTGCCAGCAGCGTCGGGACAGGGCGGACTGAAGCTTTCTTT. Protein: CASSVGTGRTEAFF.

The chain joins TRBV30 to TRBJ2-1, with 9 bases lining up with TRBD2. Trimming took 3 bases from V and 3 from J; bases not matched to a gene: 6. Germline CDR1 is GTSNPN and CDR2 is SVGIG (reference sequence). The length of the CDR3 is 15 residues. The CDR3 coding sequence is TGTGCCTGGAGCCCCCTAGCGGGGAACTACAATGAGCAGTTCTTC. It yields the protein CAWSPLAGNYNEQFF.

The DNA of the CDR3 is TGTGCCAGCAGTTACGGGACAGGGCTTCAGCCCCAGCATTTT. It yields the protein CASSYGTGLQPQHF. J is TRBJ1-5 and V is TRBV6-6; TRBD1 agrees at 9 bases. V dropped 2 bases and J dropped 6; count of bases not matched to a gene: 2. The CDR3 is 14 amino acids. Germline CDR1 reads MNHNY; CDR2 reads SVGAGI (reference sequence).